This T cell receptor (beta chain) was retrieved from a study of shared clonotypes between healthy human individuals. Study-level points and caveats: Represented diversity, genetic and exposure-history alike, was limited by few donors. Tissue TCR repertoires likely differ from these blood-only repertoires. Four donors held about 5% of naive CD4 clonotypes in common. Clonotypes which were not shared had lower generation probabilities than clonotypes that all four donors shared.

On this clone itself: Its antigen is undetermined. At the DNA level, this CDR3 is encoded by other sequences in the same sample as well.

The repertoire was sequenced with immunoSEQ multiplex PCR; TCRdb's copy has only in-frame clones and lacks some. Among 2.3 million or so clones listed, 93% were seen once. The ends were cut back, 2 bases at V and 2 bases at J, with 11 bases in the middle. Germline V CDR1 and CDR2: SGHRS, YFSETQ. CDR3 size: 14 residues. This receptor was taken from a man between 18 and 29 years old in good health. Some clones in this sample may be carry-over from other donors' samples. Sequenced: naive CD4+ T cells from PBMCs. Subset specified: CD45RA+ positively selected. This chain links TRBV5-1 with TRBJ2-7; D perhaps matches TRBD2 (5 bases). Here the CDR3 DNA reads TGCGCCAGCAGCTTCTCGGGGTCTACCTACGAGCAGTACTTC. Translating gives CASSFSGSTYEQYF.